Listed here are 16 T cell receptor beta chains from one sample, sequenced in a study of shared clonotypes between healthy human individuals. The assay was immunoSEQ multiplex PCR, and TCRdb's table has in-frame clones only and misses some. Among 850,000 to 1,100,000 clones, 70% to 85% were seen once, and the ten largest hold 0.7% to 0.95%. Sequences were obtained from memory CD4+ T cells from PBMCs. Regarding subset: CD45RA-negative fraction. Source of these receptors: a young man in good health. Some clones in this sample may be carry-over from other donors' samples.

The chain employs TRBV4-1 and TRBJ2-7, with D perhaps TRBD1 (6 bases). Trimming took off 6 bases at V and 2 bases at J, with 14 bases between the two ends. The CDR3 is 14 residues long. Germline V gene data show CDR1 as MGHRA and CDR2 as YSYEKL. The chain's CDR3 is CASSRLGATYEQYF. CDR3 bases: TGCGCCAGCAGTCGCCTGGGGGCTACCTACGAGCAGTACTTC.

The chain has TRBV7-2 and TRBJ2-3, with 9 bases that match TRBD2. The junction had 9 bases not matched to a gene; V was cut back by 1 base and J by 4 bases. Germline CDR1 is SGHTA and CDR2 is FQGNSA. The CDR3 is 17 amino acids. The CDR3 is CASSLGMAGGGSDTQYF. CDR3 sequence (DNA): TGTGCCAGCAGCTTAGGGATGGCGGGAGGGGGGTCAGATACGCAGTATTTT.

This clone showed up just once. This chain joins TRBV7-6 and TRBJ1-3; no reliable D call. Germline-derived CDR1 and CDR2 are SGHVS and FNYEAQ. The CDR3 runs to 15 residues. Trimming shortened V by 5 bases and J by 0 bases, and 11 bases separated the two germline ends. The CDR3 DNA follows: TGTGCCAGCAGCCCCGATCGGGCCTCTGGAAACACCATATATTTT. Protein: CASSPDRASGNTIYF.

This rearrangement joins TRBV4-3 to TRBJ2-7; D is unclear. V was clipped by 4 bases and J by 2 bases, with 12 bases between them. CDR1 LGHNA and CDR2 YSLEER come from the germline V gene. There are 14 residues in the CDR3. The CDR3 here is CASSLYFGTYEQYF. CDR3 bases: TGCGCCAGCAGCCTGTATTTTGGGACCTACGAGCAGTACTTC.

This clone was seen more than once but under ten times. The chain carries TRBV2 and TRBJ2-5; a weak D match, TRBD2 (6 bases). The closer fit of TRBJ2-7 to the DNA end suggests the J call may be wrong. Germline-derived CDR1 and CDR2 are SNHLY and FYNNEI. CDR3 length equals 13 residues. The CDR3 here is CATRPTRTYEQYF. CDR3 nucleotides: TGTGCCACCAGACCGACTAGAACCTACGAGCAGTACTTC.

CDR3 DNA: TGTGCCAGCAGCTCTACTAGCGGGAAGTACAATGAGCAGTTCTTC. It is translated as CASSSTSGKYNEQFF. The rearrangement joins TRBV6-6 to TRBJ2-1, with 10 bases fitting TRBD2. Trimming took 6 bases from V and 4 from J; bases not matched to a gene: 6. CDR1 MNHNY and CDR2 SVGAGI come from the germline V gene (reference sequence). CDR3 length: 15 residues.

This clone was counted at least ten times. The V and J genes are TRBV13 and TRBJ2-7; 8 bases match TRBD2. The germline gives CDR1 PRHDT, CDR2 FYEKMQ (reference sequence). V was clipped by 3 bases and J by 2 bases; unmatched bases: 0. The CDR3 is 13 amino acids. CDR3 loop: CASSLRGAYEQYF. The CDR3 DNA reads as TGTGCCAGCAGCTTGCGGGGGGCCTACGAGCAGTACTTC.

This clone was observed a few times. The CDR3 reads CASSSLRTPTYNEQFF. The CDR3 nucleotides read TGTGCCAGCAGTTCCCTACGGACTCCCACTTACAATGAGCAGTTCTTC. The chain combines TRBV28 with TRBJ2-1; tentatively, D is TRBD2 (5 bases). This CDR3 is 16 amino acids long. Germline V gene lookup returns CDR1 MDHEN and CDR2 SYDVKM. V was cut by 4 bases and J by 4 bases, with 17 bases left in between.

Of note for this clone: Different DNA sequences within this sample yield the same CDR3. The J gene is TRBJ2-5, the V gene TRBV6-1; 8 bases fit TRBD1. Germline-derived CDR1 and CDR2 are MNHNS and SASEGT. The CDR3 has 14 residues. V shed 3 bases and J 5 bases; nucleotides not matched to a gene: 5. In nucleotides, the CDR3 is TGTGCCAGCAGTGAGGACAGGGTCCTTGAGACCCAGTACTTC. Its protein product is CASSEDRVLETQYF.

V gene TRBV28 combines with J gene TRBJ1-2; TRBD1 might be the D (5 bases). Germline V gives CDR1 MDHEN, CDR2 SYDVKM. This CDR3 contains 14 residues. V was pared by 9 bases and J by 0 bases, with 14 bases between. CDR3 DNA: TGTGCCAGTGAGGTGGGGGGTTCTAACTATGGCTACACCTTC. It specifies CASEVGGSNYGYTF.

In this sample, this clone turned up many times. The CDR3 DNA follows: TGCGCCAGCGCCCAAATGCAGGGGGGATTGGGAGAGACCCAGTACTTC. Its translation: CASAQMQGGLGETQYF. This chain uses TRBV5-1 with TRBJ2-5; a possible D gene is TRBD1 (7 bases). Trimming removed 7 bases from V and 4 bases from J, with 23 bases in between. The CDR3 is 16 residues long. Germline-derived CDR1 and CDR2 are SGHRS and YFSETQ.

This rearrangement joins TRBV10-3 to TRBJ2-7, with a weak D call TRBD1 (5 bases). The CDR3 is made up of 15 amino acids. Germline V CDR1 and CDR2: ENHRY, SYGVKD. The V and J ends lost 2 bases and 2 bases respectively, with 13 bases between them. CDR3 in DNA: TGTGCCATCAGTGAGGGCCAGGGCAAACCCTACGAGCAGTACTTC. Its protein product is CAISEGQGKPYEQYF.

The V gene is TRBV5-1, the J gene TRBJ1-1; TRBD1 agrees at 9 bases. J gave up 4 bases and V 4 bases, and 8 bases lay outside the gene matches. The CDR3 length is 15 residues. From germline, CDR1 is SGHRS and CDR2 YFSETQ. The DNA of the CDR3 is TGCGCCAGCAGCGAACAGACAGGGGGAGGCACTGAAGCTTTCTTT. Its translation: CASSEQTGGGTEAFF.

This sequence joins TRBV19 and TRBJ1-2, with 9 bases aligning to TRBD1. Trimming cost V 7 bases and J 2 bases; bases outside gene matches: 8. Germline assignment: CDR1 LNHDA and CDR2 SQIVND (reference sequence). The CDR3 length is 15 residues. Here the CDR3 reads CASTDRGGVNYGYTF. In DNA form, the CDR3 reads TGTGCCAGTACCGACAGGGGGGGTGTCAACTATGGCTACACCTTC.

CDR3 in DNA: TGCGCCAGCAGCTTGGTCGGGACAGACTTAAACATTCAGTACTTC. It encodes CASSLVGTDLNIQYF. The gene calls are TRBV5-1 and TRBJ2-4, with 7 bases that match TRBD1. In germline, CDR1 is SGHRS, CDR2 YFSETQ. The CDR3 is 15 amino acids. V lost 0 bases to trimming and J lost 6 bases; unmatched junction nucleotides: 6.

The chain combines TRBV28 with TRBJ2-7, with a tentative D call TRBD1 (6 bases). This CDR3 has 13 residues. V was clipped by 7 bases and J by 8 bases, with 18 bases between them. Germline CDR1 reads MDHEN; CDR2 reads SYDVKM. In DNA form, the CDR3 reads TGTGCCAGCAACACCGGGACAAAGCCCAAGCAGTACTTC. Residues: CASNTGTKPKQYF.